Reported below is one T cell receptor (beta chain). The data belong to a study of T cell changes during pregnancy in multiple sclerosis. The CDR3 is 13 residues long. V lost 5 bases and J lost 5, with 10 bases in between. Per germline, CDR1 SGHDT and CDR2 YYEEEE. This table comes from immunoSEQ multiplex PCR, and its TCRdb copy is limited to in-frame clones, with some not included. The sample carries some 97,000 clones, 92% recorded once. The receptor was isolated from a female donor with multiple sclerosis, enrolled in a pregnancy study. Sequences were derived from peripheral blood, sampled after pregnancy. The chain is built from TRBV5-6 and TRBJ2-2, with no clear D. The CDR3 nucleotides read TGTGCCAGCAGGCGAGGTGAAACCGGGGAGCTGTTTTTT. This codes for CASRRGETGELFF.